Sequencing of this TCR beta chain was carried out in a study of cytomegalovirus exposure and HLA in healthy donors. Study outcomes and limitations: For TCR beta chains, V- and J-gene trimming was later linked to a missense DCLRE1C variant. In an earlier analysis, in about 530 donors, most V segments appeared productive either ~87% or ~30% of the time.

With respect to this clone: What it binds is unknown.

The PCR was carried out with 60 Vbeta primers and 13 Jbeta primers. Produced via immunoSEQ multiplex PCR; TCRdb's table is partial and in-frame only. The sample lists 110,000 or so clones; 70% to 80% were seen once. This CDR3 region has 14 residues. The ends were cut back, 5 bases at V and 5 bases at J, with 13 bases in the middle. Germline assignment: CDR1 LNHDA and CDR2 SQIVND (reference sequence). The chain uses TRBV19 and TRBJ1-5; TRBD1 is a possible D gene (5 bases). This TCR derives from a man aged 30 to 45 in good health and CMV-seronegative. The specimen was PBMCs. DNA of the CDR3: TGTGCCAGTAGTCCCAGGGTTGGGGATCAGCCCCAGCATTTT. Amino acid sequence: CASSPRVGDQPQHF.